What follows is one T cell receptor beta chain and its context. Its antigen is undetermined. Within the ViraFEST assay, antigen-specific CD4+ T cells underwent expansion with viral peptide pools prior to sequencing. Cultured cells yielded isolated CD4+ T cells after 10 to 11 days. Prior SARS-CoV-2 infection was absent in the vaccine recipients, as shown by negative nucleocapsid antibodies. Repertoires were generated with immunoSEQ multiplex PCR, while TCRdb's copy carries only in-frame clones and drops some. Of about 24,000 clones listed, 60% to 85% are singletons. The source of the sample is a study of vaccination effects on CD4 cells after COVID-19. This CDR3 has 17 amino acids. Per the germline V gene, CDR1 is SGHAT and CDR2 is FQNNGV. With 4 bases clipped from V and 2 bases from J, the junction kept 11 bases outside the gene matches.

The sequenced sample was CD4+ T cells from PBMCs cultured with HCoV-OC43 spike peptides, obtained before COVID-19 vaccination. Subset specified: HCoV-OC43 spike overlapping peptide pool stimulation. This sequence joins TRBV11-2 and TRBJ1-1; 9 positions agree with TRBD1. This TCR came from a human donor who received a COVID-19 vaccine. The CDR3 sequence: CASSSLAWTGANTEAFF. The CDR3 coding sequence is TGTGCCAGCAGCTCTTTAGCTTGGACAGGGGCAAACACTGAAGCTTTCTTT.